The present TCR beta chain was sequenced within a study of blood T cell repertoires in COVID-19. Study as a whole: The cDNA or gDNA used as material had been derived from T cells, B-cell-depleted T cells, or PBMCs.

Assay used: immunoSEQ multiplex PCR; TCRdb lists only in-frame clones, some missing. The sample includes roughly 200,000 clones, 87% of them seen just once. Germline lookup yields CDR1 SGDLS and CDR2 YYNGEE. The CDR3 contains 15 residues. Trimming removed 3 bases from V and 6 bases from J; junction bases left unmatched: 8. The chain has TRBV9 and TRBJ2-3, with 9 positions matching TRBD1. The receptor comes from a man aged 25 to 40 in a cohort exposed to, infected with or recovered from COVID-19 (not recorded which). Sequencing was carried out using PBMCs or T cells enriched from blood (not recorded which). Written as DNA, the CDR3 is TGTGCCAGCAGCGCCGCCGGACAGGGGATGGATACGCAGTATTTT. As protein: CASSAAGQGMDTQYF.